This entry lists 28 T cell receptor beta chains sequenced from one sample in a study of blood T cell repertoires in COVID-19. The method was immunoSEQ multiplex PCR; TCRdb's version includes in-frame clones alone and lacks a portion of them. Of about 46,000 clones detected, over 75% appear once; the ten largest clones hold 8%. Sequenced input: peripheral blood. The source of these receptors is a man over 45 with acute or convalescent COVID-19.

This clone was recorded once. The chain joins TRBV30 to TRBJ1-1; TRBD1 is a possible D gene (6 bases). Germline V gene data show CDR1 as GTSNPN and CDR2 as SVGIG (reference sequence). The CDR3 has 16 amino acids. The V gene lost 0 bases and the J gene lost 4 bases, with 18 bases spanning the gap. In DNA, the CDR3 is TGTGCCTGGAGTGTACGGTTCACAGGGTTAGTCACTGAAGCTTTCTTT. Translating it yields CAWSVRFTGLVTEAFF.

The chain joins TRBV18 to TRBJ1-1; 11 bases map to TRBD1. V lost 5 bases and J lost 7; bases outside the gene matches: 3. CDR1 is KGHSH and CDR2 is LQKENI in the germline V gene. The CDR3 has 13 residues. In DNA, the CDR3 is TGTGCCAGCTCATCGGGACAGGGGGGTGAAGCTTTCTTT. This translates into CASSSGQGGEAFF.

This chain uses TRBV24-1 with TRBJ2-1; D gene ambiguous. Germline CDR1 is KGHDR and CDR2 is SFDVKD. V was clipped by 5 bases and J by 6 bases, with 10 bases between them. The CDR3 extends over 13 amino acids. The CDR3 here is CATSGFDFNEQFF. The CDR3 DNA reads TGTGCCACCAGTGGCTTCGACTTCAATGAGCAGTTCTTC.

The chain joins TRBV9 to TRBJ2-3; 11 bases are a match to TRBD2. The V gene's germline CDR1 is SGDLS and CDR2 YYNGEE. V gave up 0 bases and J gave up 0 bases; unmatched junction bases: 9. This CDR3 spans 19 amino acids. The CDR3 coding sequence is TGTGCCAGCAGCGTAGATACGGGACTAGCGGACCCTAGCACAGATACGCAGTATTTT. Its translation is CASSVDTGLADPSTDTQYF. The whole variable domain, filled in from reference TRBV9 and TRBJ2-3, reads DSGVTQTPKHLITATGQRVTLRCSPRSGDLSVYWYQQSLDQGLQFLIQYYNGEERAKGNILERFSAQQFPDLHSELNLSSLELGDSALYFCASSVDTGLADPSTDTQYFGPGTRLTVL.

The genes are TRBV18 and TRBJ1-6, with 9 bases matching TRBD1. This CDR3 spans 16 amino acids. V trimming: 1 base; J trimming: 7 bases; junction bases outside the gene matches: 5. Germline CDR1 is KGHSH and CDR2 is LQKENI. The CDR3 DNA sequence: TGTGCCAGCTCACCACTCCCGGGACAGGGAAATTCACCCCTCCACTTT. This sequence encodes CASSPLPGQGNSPLHF.

The CDR3 DNA sequence: TGTGCCAGTAGCGATACAGGGGACTATAATTCACCCCTCCACTTT. This sequence encodes CASSDTGDYNSPLHF. V is TRBV19 and J is TRBJ1-6, with TRBD1 identical over 7 bases. Germline V lookup: CDR1 LNHDA, CDR2 SQIVND (reference sequence). This CDR3 has 15 residues. The J segment lost 3 bases and the V segment lost 6 bases, leaving 5 bases of the junction unmatched.

The chain links TRBV7-3 to TRBJ2-7, with TRBD2 matching over 8 bases. The CDR3 has 16 amino acids. Germline CDR1 reads SGHTA; CDR2 reads FQGTGA. V lost 5 bases, J lost 4 bases, and 13 bases stayed unmatched. The DNA for the CDR3 is TGTGCCAGCAGCCCCGGGGGAAGCGGGGGCCTTTACGAGCAGTACTTC. Protein sequence: CASSPGGSGGLYEQYF. Full variable domain (missing parts from reference TRBV7-3 and TRBJ2-7): GAGVSQTPSNKVTEKGKYVELRCDPISGHTALYWYRQSLGQGPEFLIYFQGTGAADDSGLPNDRFFAVRPEGSVSTLKIQRTERGDSAVYLCASSPGGSGGLYEQYFGPGTRLTVT.

This chain joins TRBV11-2 and TRBJ1-4; D is unclear. Germline lookup yields CDR1 SGHAT and CDR2 FQNNGV. Trimming pared 3 bases from V and 8 bases from J, leaving 13 bases between. The CDR3 has 14 residues. Here the CDR3 DNA reads TGTGCCAGCAGCTTCTTAGGATCAGGCGAAAAACTGTTTTTT. Protein: CASSFLGSGEKLFF.

This clone was seen only a few times. The chain combines TRBV7-9 with TRBJ1-4, with a tentative D call TRBD1 (6 bases). This CDR3 is built from 15 residues. Between the trimmed V and J ends, which lost 2 bases and 7 bases, there was a span of 14 bases. The germline gives CDR1 SEHNR, CDR2 FQNEAQ (reference sequence). In DNA form, the CDR3 reads TGTGCCAGCAGCTTACTGGAAGGGGGTGGTGAAAAACTGTTTTTT. Its translation: CASSLLEGGGEKLFF.

The rearrangement uses TRBV18 and TRBJ1-1; D is uncertain. In germline, CDR1 is KGHSH, CDR2 LQKENI. This CDR3 contains 12 residues. V dropped 6 bases and J dropped 1 base, with 6 bases sitting between them. The CDR3 sequence: CASSRENTEAFF. The CDR3, as DNA: TGTGCCAGCTCCCGGGAGAACACTGAAGCTTTCTTT.

The rearrangement joins TRBV27 to TRBJ1-1, with D tentatively TRBD1 (5 bases). The V gene lost 1 base and the J gene lost 4 bases, with 10 bases spanning the gap. The CDR3 spans 14 residues. Per the germline V gene, CDR1 is MNHEY and CDR2 is SMNVEV (reference sequence). The CDR3 is CASSLFRGFTEAFF. For the CDR3, the DNA is TGTGCCAGCAGTTTATTTCGGGGGTTCACTGAAGCTTTCTTT.

The chain recombines TRBV7-7 with TRBJ2-2; 13 nucleotides align to TRBD2. This CDR3 has 15 amino acids. V was pared by 5 bases and J by 6 bases, with 3 bases of the junction left unmatched. Per the germline V gene, CDR1 is SSHAT and CDR2 is FNYEAQ (reference sequence). The CDR3 DNA follows: TGTGCCAGCAGCCCGGGACTAGCGGGATCCGGGGAGCTGTTTTTT. It yields the protein CASSPGLAGSGELFF.

The chain links TRBV29-1 to TRBJ2-7; 14 bases agree with TRBD2. This CDR3 spans 16 amino acids. Trimming took 6 bases from V and 7 from J; bases not matched to a gene: 14. Germline V gives CDR1 SQVTM, CDR2 ANQGSEA. CDR3 sequence reads: CSVRLAGGPSAREQYF. The CDR3 DNA reads TGCAGCGTAAGACTAGCGGGGGGGCCTTCGGCTCGGGAGCAGTACTTC.

The gene calls are TRBV10-3 and TRBJ2-3; the match to TRBD1 covers 8 bases. The CDR3 has 14 residues. Germline-derived CDR1 and CDR2 are ENHRY and SYGVKD. Losses at the gene ends were 7 bases for V and 1 base for J; bases not matched to a gene: 4. The CDR3 coding sequence is TGTGCCATCACGGACAGGGCTGGCACAGATACGCAGTATTTT. The encoded protein is CAITDRAGTDTQYF.

This clone was observed a handful of times. The chain couples TRBV28 to TRBJ1-4; 9 nucleotides align to TRBD1. The CDR3 runs to 15 residues. Germline values: CDR1 MDHEN, CDR2 SYDVKM. After removal of 2 bases from V and 6 bases from J, the junction contained 4 bases not matched to a gene. The CDR3, as DNA: TGTGCCAGCAGTTTAAACAGGGGGCTATATGAAAAACTGTTTTTT. Its protein is CASSLNRGLYEKLFF.

This clone was observed once. The CDR3 DNA reads as TGTGCCAGCAGCTTACAGACAGGGTTGGGCGAGCAGTACTTC. Protein sequence: CASSLQTGLGEQYF. The V call is TRBV7-6, the J call TRBJ2-7, with 7 positions matching TRBD1. Germline values: CDR1 SGHVS, CDR2 FNYEAQ. The junction had 7 bases not matched to a gene; V was cut back by 2 bases and J by 6 bases. CDR3 length: 14 residues.

This clone was picked up a small number of times. This rearrangement joins TRBV2 to TRBJ1-1; 9 bases match TRBD1. The germline CDR1 and CDR2 sequences are SNHLY and FYNNEI. V shed 1 base and J 4 bases; nucleotides not matched to a gene: 1. This CDR3 region has 14 residues. The CDR3 DNA reads as TGTGCCAGCAGTGAAGGACAGGGGGTCACTGAAGCTTTCTTT. As protein: CASSEGQGVTEAFF. Supplemented by reference TRBV2 and TRBJ1-1, the full variable domain reads EPEVTQTPSHQVTQMGQEVILRCVPISNHLYFYWYRQILGQKVEFLVSFYNNEISEKSEIFDDQFSVERPDGSNFTLKIRSTKLEDSAMYFCASSEGQGVTEAFFGQGTRLTVV.

This rearrangement joins TRBV15 to TRBJ1-6; D unclear. Germline V gene sequence: CDR1 LNHNV, CDR2 YYDKDF (reference sequence). The CDR3 consists of 12 residues. V was pared by 2 bases and J by 9 bases, with 5 bases between. In DNA, the CDR3 is TGTGCCACCAGCAGACCCCTTTCACCCCTCCACTTT. This encodes CATSRPLSPLHF.

The chain carries TRBV10-3 and TRBJ1-6; D might be TRBD1 (6 bases). V lost 5 bases and J lost 7, with 12 bases in between. Per the germline V gene, CDR1 is ENHRY and CDR2 is SYGVKD. This CDR3 is built from 14 residues. The CDR3 region has the DNA TGTGCCATCAGTACGGACAGTAAAAATTCACCCCTCCACTTT. It translates to CAISTDSKNSPLHF.

The gene calls are TRBV2 and TRBJ2-2, with 11 bases fitting TRBD1. Germline-derived CDR1 and CDR2 are SNHLY and FYNNEI. The CDR3 extends over 15 amino acids. V shed 4 bases, J shed 3 bases, and the junction held 1 base outside the gene matches. The DNA of the CDR3 is TGTGCCAGCAGTGGGACAGGGGGCCACACCGGGGAGCTGTTTTTT. Encoded protein: CASSGTGGHTGELFF.

In this sample, this clone turned up once. The V gene is TRBV7-2, the J gene TRBJ2-3; TRBD2 matches at 10 bases. V lost 5 bases, J lost 4 bases, and 9 bases stayed unmatched. CDR3 length: 16 amino acids. Germline CDR1 SGHTA, CDR2 FQGNSA. CDR3 residues: CASSARSSGGADTQYF. The CDR3 DNA reads TGTGCCAGCAGCGCCCGTTCTAGCGGGGGTGCAGATACGCAGTATTTT.

The V gene is TRBV27, the J gene TRBJ1-6, with TRBD1 identical over 10 bases. CDR1 and CDR2 (germline): MNHEY, SMNVEV (reference sequence). This CDR3 is 16 amino acids long. Trimming cost V 6 bases and J 2 bases; bases outside gene matches: 4. The CDR3 spells CASRTGTGAYNSPLHF. CDR3 nucleotide sequence: TGTGCCAGCAGAACCGGGACAGGGGCCTATAATTCACCCCTCCACTTT.

The chain uses TRBV27 and TRBJ2-1, with 14 bases that match TRBD2. Germline V gene data show CDR1 as MNHEY and CDR2 as SMNVEV (reference sequence). CDR3 length: 16 amino acids. The V segment lost 4 bases and the J segment 15 bases; nucleotides outside the gene matches: 14. CDR3 sequence reads: CASSSTTSGRANQVFF. The CDR3 region has the DNA TGTGCCAGCAGTTCGACGACTAGCGGGAGGGCCAATCAAGTGTTCTTC.

The rearrangement uses TRBV2 and TRBJ1-2; 8 bases agree with TRBD1. The germline V gene encodes CDR1 SNHLY and CDR2 FYNNEI. V lost 3 bases, J lost 7 bases, and 10 bases stayed unmatched. This CDR3 comprises 15 residues. The CDR3 coding sequence is TGTGCCAGCAGTGATTGGGGCAGGGGGCAAGGTGGCTACACCTTC. Its protein is CASSDWGRGQGGYTF.

The chain links TRBV6-6 to TRBJ1-5, with 9 bases aligning to TRBD1. Losses at the gene ends were 5 bases for V and 5 bases for J; bases not matched to a gene: 10. The germline V gene has CDR1 MNHNY and CDR2 SVGAGI (reference sequence). CDR3 length equals 16 residues. CDR3 sequence (DNA): TGTGCCAGCAGTGCCACAGGGGGCCAGAGGGATCAGCCCCAGCATTTT. Encoded protein: CASSATGGQRDQPQHF.

The gene calls are TRBV4-1 and TRBJ1-6; 8 bases are a match to TRBD1. V lost 1 base to trimming and J lost 7 bases; unmatched junction nucleotides: 3. The CDR3 is made up of 15 amino acids. CDR1 MGHRA and CDR2 YSYEKL come from the germline V gene. The CDR3 sequence: CASSQGRQGNSPLHF. The CDR3, as DNA: TGCGCCAGCAGCCAAGGCCGACAGGGGAATTCACCCCTCCACTTT.

The CDR3 region has the DNA TGTGCCAGCAGTCACGACAGGGACGAAAAACTGTTTTTT. Protein: CASSHDRDEKLFF. V is TRBV27 and J is TRBJ1-4, with TRBD1 matching 7 bases. This CDR3 is built from 13 residues. Germline V gives CDR1 MNHEY, CDR2 SMNVEV (reference sequence). Germline trimming cut 5 bases from V and 8 bases from J; bases unmatched to any gene: 5.

This clone was observed once. This rearrangement joins TRBV7-9 to TRBJ1-4; D is possibly TRBD1 (5 bases). Germline-derived CDR1 and CDR2 are SEHNR and FQNEAQ (reference sequence). The CDR3 is 15 residues long. The V end was cut by 5 bases, the J end by 7 bases, with 17 bases between. CDR3 bases: TGTGCCAGCAGCCCTCTCGGGGGGGTCGGTGAAAAACTGTTTTTT. The encoded protein is CASSPLGGVGEKLFF. The full variable domain, completed using reference TRBV7-9 and TRBJ1-4, is DTGVSQNPRHKITKRGQNVTFRCDPISEHNRLYWYRQTLGQGPEFLTYFQNEAQLEKSRLLSDRFSAERPKGSFSTLEIQRTEQGDSAMYLCASSPLGGVGEKLFFGSGTQLSVL.